Listed here are 19 T cell receptor beta chains from one sample, sequenced in a study of long-term antiretroviral therapy in people with HIV. A v3.0 immunoSEQ assay was performed at survey level. Generated by immunoSEQ multiplex PCR, the TCRdb table keeps only in-frame clones and is missing some. In the table there are more than 20,000 clones, about 80% of which are singletons. The specimen was unsorted PBMCs, collected 0.5 years after starting antiretroviral therapy. The receptors were gathered from a man aged 18 to 30 with HIV.

The CDR3 loop is CASSLSSLALKNIQYF. The CDR3 nucleotides are TGCGCCAGCAGCTTGTCCAGCCTAGCGTTGAAAAACATTCAGTACTTC. V gene TRBV5-1 combines with J gene TRBJ2-4, with D possibly matching TRBD2 (6 bases). Trimming took off 1 base at V and 4 bases at J, with 15 bases between the two ends. CDR1 and CDR2 from the germline V gene are SGHRS and YFSETQ. There are 16 residues in the CDR3.

V usage is TRBV9 and J usage is TRBJ2-2; D gene ambiguous. This CDR3 has 13 residues. Germline CDR1 reads SGDLS; CDR2 reads YYNGEE. Trimming stripped 4 bases from V and 5 bases from J, with 9 bases between. CDR3 in DNA: TGTGCCAGCAGCCAGGACGAAACCGGGGAGCTGTTTTTT. Translated: CASSQDETGELFF.

This clone was counted once. The chain uses TRBV28 and TRBJ2-5; possibly TRBD1 or TRBD2 for D (5 bases each). Between the trimmed V and J ends, which lost 7 bases and 5 bases, there was a span of 20 bases. This CDR3 is 15 amino acids long. CDR1 and CDR2 from the germline V gene are MDHEN and SYDVKM. The CDR3 region is CASNPSGGWEETQYF. CDR3 bases: TGTGCCAGCAATCCTAGTGGGGGATGGGAGGAGACCCAGTACTTC.

V gene TRBV6-5 combines with J gene TRBJ2-2; TRBD1 is a possible D gene (6 bases). The CDR3 is 12 residues long. Germline V lookup: CDR1 MNHEY, CDR2 SVGAGI. Trimming took 4 bases from V and 6 from J, leaving 6 bases between them. The CDR3 bases are TGTGCCAGCAGTTCAGGGGCCGGGGAGCTGTTTTTT. Amino acids: CASSSGAGELFF.

The J gene is TRBJ2-7, the V gene TRBV28; D is perhaps TRBD2 (5 bases). Deletions cut 5 bases from V and 1 base from J, with 12 bases between. Germline V CDR1 and CDR2: MDHEN, SYDVKM. This CDR3 comprises 14 residues. The CDR3 is CASSEGLGSYEQYF. As DNA, the CDR3 is TGTGCCAGCAGTGAGGGATTGGGGTCCTACGAGCAGTACTTC.

This clone has just a few counts. The V call is TRBV5-1, the J call TRBJ1-1, with D hard to call. Germline CDR1 SGHRS, CDR2 YFSETQ. V lost 2 bases, J lost 5 bases, and 7 bases lay in between. The CDR3 length is 12 residues. Here the CDR3 reads CASSFDRTEAFF. The CDR3 region has the DNA TGCGCCAGCAGCTTCGACCGGACTGAAGCTTTCTTT.

The chain joins TRBV7-8 to TRBJ1-2; no firm D call. The CDR3 loop spans 13 amino acids. Trimming cost V 1 base and J 3 bases, with 6 bases left between them. Germline assignment: CDR1 SGHVS and CDR2 FQNEAQ. CDR3 protein: CASSLEGHYGYTF. The DNA of the CDR3 is TGTGCCAGCAGCTTAGAGGGCCACTATGGCTACACCTTC.

This rearrangement joins TRBV11-1 to TRBJ2-2, with D possibly being TRBD1 (5 bases). CDR1 SGHAT and CDR2 FQDESV come from the germline V gene (reference sequence). Trimming stripped 3 bases from V and 5 bases from J, with 13 bases between. The CDR3 is made up of 15 amino acids. CDR3 sequence reads: CASSLDTKGTGELFF. CDR3 DNA sequence: TGTGCCAGCAGCTTGGACACCAAAGGTACCGGGGAGCTGTTTTTT.

The CDR3 DNA sequence: TGTGCCAGCAGTGGAGACGCCGGGACTAGTTACGAGCAGTACTTC. Translation: CASSGDAGTSYEQYF. The genes are TRBV6-5 and TRBJ2-7, with TRBD2 matching over 8 bases. Germline V gives CDR1 MNHEY, CDR2 SVGAGI. CDR3 length: 15 residues. The trim removed 5 bases at V and 4 bases at J, leaving 10 bases unmatched.

V is TRBV7-3 and J is TRBJ2-7; 8 nucleotides match TRBD1. Germline loops: CDR1 SGHTA, CDR2 FQGTGA. The trim removed 4 bases at V and 5 bases at J, leaving 7 bases unmatched. This CDR3 spans 14 amino acids. The CDR3 DNA reads as TGTGCCAGCAGCTCCGGACAGGGATTTCACGAGCAGTACTTC. It encodes CASSSGQGFHEQYF.

The chain joins TRBV19 to TRBJ2-2; TRBD1 aligns across 8 bases. With 7 bases clipped from V and 6 bases from J, the junction kept 16 bases outside the gene matches. The CDR3 is made up of 17 amino acids. CDR1 LNHDA and CDR2 SQIVND come from the germline V gene (reference sequence). Written as DNA, the CDR3 is TGTGCCAGTATCTCAGGGGGCGCGGGACTTTTGTCCGGGGAGCTGTTTTTT. It translates to CASISGGAGLLSGELFF.

V and J are TRBV7-9 and TRBJ2-7, with D possibly TRBD1 on 6 matching bases. Germline V gene lookup returns CDR1 SEHNR and CDR2 FQNEAQ (reference sequence). Trimming removed 4 bases from V and 3 bases from J, with 13 bases in between. The CDR3 totals 14 residues. CDR3 residues: CASSSGKGDYEQYF. CDR3 bases: TGTGCCAGCAGCTCTGGGAAGGGGGACTACGAGCAGTACTTC. Drawing the rest from reference TRBV7-9 and TRBJ2-7, the complete variable domain is DTGVSQNPRHKITKRGQNVTFRCDPISEHNRLYWYRQTLGQGPEFLTYFQNEAQLEKSRLLSDRFSAERPKGSFSTLEIQRTEQGDSAMYLCASSSGKGDYEQYFGPGTRLTVT.

The rearrangement uses TRBV7-9 and TRBJ2-5; 12 bases agree with TRBD2. Losses at the gene ends were 5 bases for V and 1 base for J; bases not matched to a gene: 11. Germline CDR1 is SEHNR and CDR2 is FQNEAQ (reference sequence). The CDR3 is 18 residues long. Here the CDR3 reads CASSPTIGLAGLQETQYF. The CDR3, as DNA: TGTGCCAGCAGCCCGACGATTGGACTAGCGGGGCTCCAAGAGACCCAGTACTTC.

A single count supports this clone. This chain uses TRBV5-5 with TRBJ1-5; 10 nucleotides align to TRBD1. Unmatched junction bases numbered 8, after V lost 4 bases and J lost 4 bases. CDR1 is SGHKS and CDR2 is YYEKEE in the germline V gene (reference sequence). The CDR3 has 16 residues. The CDR3 region is CASSATGGGRNQPQHF. CDR3 coding DNA: TGTGCCAGCAGCGCGACAGGGGGCGGTAGAAATCAGCCCCAGCATTTT.

In its sample, this clone was seen once. J is TRBJ2-5 and V is TRBV15; TRBD2 might be the D (5 bases). Germline values: CDR1 LNHNV, CDR2 YYDKDF (reference sequence). Deletions cut 1 base from V and 5 bases from J, with 14 bases between. This CDR3 has 15 amino acids. The CDR3 here is CATSRGLGTGETQYF. The CDR3 DNA reads TGTGCCACCAGCAGAGGACTGGGAACGGGGGAGACCCAGTACTTC.

For the CDR3, the DNA is TGTGCCAGCAGTCCTCCGGGACAGCTCGAGCAGTACTTC. Its protein product is CASSPPGQLEQYF. This rearrangement joins TRBV27 to TRBJ2-7, with 7 positions matching TRBD1. CDR1 MNHEY and CDR2 SMNVEV come from the germline V gene (reference sequence). V lost 5 bases to trimming and J lost 6 bases; unmatched junction nucleotides: 7. The CDR3 consists of 13 residues.

This clone was detected once. The V and J genes are TRBV5-1 and TRBJ2-3; 8 bases map to TRBD2. The CDR3 is made up of 15 amino acids. The V and J ends lost 2 bases and 4 bases, in that order; junction bases with no gene match: 6. Germline CDR1 SGHRS, CDR2 YFSETQ. The CDR3 loop reads CASSFYTGGADTQYF. In nucleotides, the CDR3 is TGCGCCAGCAGCTTCTATACGGGAGGGGCAGATACGCAGTATTTT.

As regards this clone: The sample carries other DNA sequences with the same CDR3. V is TRBV5-5 and J is TRBJ2-1, with unresolved D. The CDR3 totals 13 residues. Deletions cut 0 bases from V and 5 bases from J, with 6 bases between. Germline CDR1 is SGHKS and CDR2 is YYEKEE (reference sequence). In DNA form, the CDR3 reads TGTGCCAGCAGCTTGGGGCCTGACAATGAGCAGTTCTTC. This codes for CASSLGPDNEQFF.

CDR3 DNA: TGTGCCAGCAGCCGGCGGCTGAACACTGAAGCTTTCTTT. Its translation: CASSRRLNTEAFF. J is TRBJ1-1 and V is TRBV7-6; D gene ambiguous. Per the germline V gene, CDR1 is SGHVS and CDR2 is FNYEAQ. This CDR3 has 13 residues. V was shortened by 5 bases and J by 0 bases, with 7 bases between the two germline ends.